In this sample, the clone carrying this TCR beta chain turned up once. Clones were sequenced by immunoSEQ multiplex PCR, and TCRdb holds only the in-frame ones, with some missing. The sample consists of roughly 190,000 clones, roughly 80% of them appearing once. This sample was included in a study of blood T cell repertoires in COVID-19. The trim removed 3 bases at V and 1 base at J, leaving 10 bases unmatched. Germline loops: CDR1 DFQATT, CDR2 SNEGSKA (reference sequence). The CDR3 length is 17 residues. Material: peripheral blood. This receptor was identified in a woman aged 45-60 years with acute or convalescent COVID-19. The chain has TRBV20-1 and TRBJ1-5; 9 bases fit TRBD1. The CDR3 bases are TGCAGTGCTAGTCCCACTCCGGGACAGGGAAGCAATCAGCCCCAGCATTTT. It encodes CSASPTPGQGSNQPQHF.